Included here is one TCR delta chain sequence, with context. It differs at one base from a far larger clone, so likely a read error. This sample includes further DNA sequences coding for the same CDR3. This specimen comes from a study of γδ T cells in repeated Plasmodium falciparum infection. Gammadelta T cells were flow-sorted from PBMC into Vgamma9/Vdelta2+ and Vdelta2-negative populations for bulk analysis. TCRdb called clones anew from the multiplex PCR reads with CATT. The data show 50,000 to 55,000 delta-chain clones, roughly 2% seen once. CDR1 and CDR2 (germline): TSWWSYY, QGS. The CDR3 has 21 residues.

This receptor was identified in a pool of human donors (malaria-infected and uninfected, not separated). What was sequenced was gamma-delta T cells from blood. The J gene has no call, while the V gene is TRDV1; the table's D call, TRDD3, was not checked against the DNA. CDR3 amino acids: CALGESDPAHWGILWGKKLIF. The CDR3 coding sequence is TGTGCTCTTGGGGAGTCCGACCCCGCACACTGGGGGATCCTCTGGGGAAAGAAGCTCATCTTT.